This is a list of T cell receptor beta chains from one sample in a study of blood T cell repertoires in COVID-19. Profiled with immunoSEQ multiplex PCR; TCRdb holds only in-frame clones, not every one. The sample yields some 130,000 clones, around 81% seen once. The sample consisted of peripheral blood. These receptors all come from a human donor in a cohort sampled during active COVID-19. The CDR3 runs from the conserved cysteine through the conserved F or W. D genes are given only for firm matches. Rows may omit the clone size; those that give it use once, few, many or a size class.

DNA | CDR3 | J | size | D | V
TGTGCCAGCAGTGAAGAAACAGGGGTATCTAATTCACCCCTCCACTTT | CASSEETGVSNSPLHF | TRBJ1-6 | . | TRBD1 | TRBV2
TGTGCCAGTCGGGGACAGGGCGATCAGCCCCAGCATTTT | CASRGQGDQPQHF | TRBJ1-5 | . | TRBD1 | TRBV19
TGTGCCAGCAGGCCCCCCGGACAGGGTGGATATGGCTACACCTTC | CASRPPGQGGYGYTF | TRBJ1-2 | . | TRBD1 | TRBV6-5
TGTGCCAGCAGTTGGGACAGGGGCGACGGCTACACCTTC | CASSWDRGDGYTF | TRBJ1-2 | . | TRBD1 | TRBV6-5
TGTGCCACCCAACAGGGGGAAGATCAGCCCCAGCATTTT | CATQQGEDQPQHF | TRBJ1-5 | . | TRBD1 | TRBV10-3
TGTGCCAGCAGTTACTCGGCTAGCGTCCACGAGCAGTACTTC | CASSYSASVHEQYF | TRBJ2-7 | . | . | TRBV6-5
TGTGCCAGCACCCCCCGCCGGAATCAGCCCCAGCATTTT | CASTPRRNQPQHF | TRBJ1-5 | . | . | TRBV5-8
TGCGCCAGCAGCTCCCAGGGGTACACTAATGAAAAACTGTTTTTT | CASSSQGYTNEKLFF | TRBJ1-4 | few | . | TRBV5-1
TGTGCCAGCAGTGAGGCAGGTCCTAACTATGGCTACACCTTC | CASSEAGPNYGYTF | TRBJ1-2 | . | . | TRBV25-1
TGTGCCAGTAGTCGGGGTCAAACGGGGAATGAGCAGTTCTTC | CASSRGQTGNEQFF | TRBJ2-1 | . | . | TRBV19
TGTGCCAGCAGGTCAGGCAGCCTCAACACTGAAGCTTTCTTT | CASRSGSLNTEAFF | TRBJ1-1 | once | . | TRBV2
TGTGCCAGCAGCGCTGGGCTAGCGGGGGGACCAGATACGCAGTATTTT | CASSAGLAGGPDTQYF | TRBJ2-3 | . | TRBD2 | TRBV6-4
TGTGCCAGCAGTCGGTCCCGCCCGACAGGTAGCAATCAGCCCCAGCATTTT | CASSRSRPTGSNQPQHF | TRBJ1-5 | . | . | TRBV27
TGTGCCAGCAGAGACAGGGTAGGGTTGGACACCATATATTTT | CASRDRVGLDTIYF | TRBJ1-3 | . | TRBD1 | TRBV6-5
TGTGCCAGTAGTAAAGGACTAGCGGGGGATGAGCAGTTCTTC | CASSKGLAGDEQFF | TRBJ2-1 | . | TRBD2 | TRBV19
TGTGCCTGGGTCCCCGCGGGGAACACTGAAGCTTTCTTT | CAWVPAGNTEAFF | TRBJ1-1 | . | . | TRBV30
TGTGCCAGCAGCTTAGATGTCTTATACAATGAGCAGTTCTTC | CASSLDVLYNEQFF | TRBJ2-1 | . | . | TRBV11-2
TGTGCCAGCAGCTCCCGGGACAAACACCGAGGCCTCAATGAGCAGTTCTTC | CASSSRDKHRGLNEQFF | TRBJ2-1 | . | . | TRBV5-4
TGTGCCAGCAGCAAGCTTAGCGGGGGAGAGACCCAGTACTTC | CASSKLSGGETQYF | TRBJ2-5 | . | TRBD2 | TRBV5-4
TGTGCCAGCTCACCACCGGGGACAGGACGTTCTGTTGTCACGCAGTATTTT | CASSPPGTGRSVVTQYF | TRBJ2-3 | . | TRBD1 | TRBV18
TGTGCCAGCAGCGTCGGACTAGCGGGGATGTACGAGCAGTACTTC | CASSVGLAGMYEQYF | TRBJ2-7 | . | TRBD2 | TRBV9
TGTGCCAGCAGCTTCTTTCGGGGGGACGGTAACACCGGGGAGCTGTTTTTT | CASSFFRGDGNTGELFF | TRBJ2-2 | . | TRBD2 | TRBV7-8
TGTGCCAGTAGCTCAAGGAGGAACTCCAATCAGCCCCAGCATTTT | CASSSRRNSNQPQHF | TRBJ1-5 | . | . | TRBV19
TGTGCCAGCAGCCAAGAAGGCCCTAGCGGGGGGGCAGATACGCAGTATTTT | CASSQEGPSGGADTQYF | TRBJ2-3 | . | TRBD2 | TRBV4-2
TGTGCCAGTAGTATGCAGGCAGGGGGTGAAGCTTTCTTT | CASSMQAGGEAFF | TRBJ1-1 | few | TRBD1 | TRBV19
TGTGCCAGCACGACTGGGACAACGCCCCGGCCCTATGAAAAACTGTTTTTT | CASTTGTTPRPYEKLFF | TRBJ1-4 | . | . | TRBV25-1
TGTGCCAGCAGGGGACAGGTTCTAGGGTCCCAGCATTTT | CASRGQVLGSQHF | TRBJ1-5 | . | TRBD1 | TRBV2
TGCGCCAGCAGCCTAAGTGCAGGAGAAAAACTGTTTTTT | CASSLSAGEKLFF | TRBJ1-4 | . | . | TRBV4-1
TGTGCCAGCAGCTTCCCCGGGAGGGCTGGCTATGGCTACACCTTC | CASSFPGRAGYGYTF | TRBJ1-2 | . | . | TRBV11-2
TGTGCCAGCAACCCTACAGGGGGACGTGAGCAGTTCTTC | CASNPTGGREQFF | TRBJ2-1 | few | TRBD1 | TRBV5-4
TGTGCCACCAGCAACCGGGACAGGGTGGGCCTGAATACGCAGTATTTT | CATSNRDRVGLNTQYF | TRBJ2-3 | . | TRBD1 | TRBV15
TGTGCCAGCAGCGTCGCGACAGGTTGGGATGCAACTAATGAAAAACTGTTTTTT | CASSVATGWDATNEKLFF | TRBJ1-4 | . | . | TRBV5-6
TGTGCCAGCAGCCCTCGGAGGTTCCCCTCCTACGAGCAGTACTTC | CASSPRRFPSYEQYF | TRBJ2-7 | . | . | TRBV27
TGTGCCAGCTCAAGGTTAAGAGGGTTGGGAGAGCCCCAGCATTTT | CASSRLRGLGEPQHF | TRBJ1-5 | . | . | TRBV2
TGTGCCAGCAGGACAGATAGGAATAATTCACCCCTCCACTTT | CASRTDRNNSPLHF | TRBJ1-6 | once | . | TRBV2
TGTGCCAGCAGCCAAGTGGGAGGGGAAGCTTTCTTT | CASSQVGGEAFF | TRBJ1-1 | . | . | TRBV3-1/TRBV3-2
TGTGCCTGCCAGGTAGGGGCTGGAAACACCATATATTTT | CACQVGAGNTIYF | TRBJ1-3 | . | . | TRBV30
TGCGCCAGCAGTGAGGTCCCGCGTAATGAGCAGTTCTTC | CASSEVPRNEQFF | TRBJ2-1 | . | . | TRBV10-2
TGCAGTGCTAGTTTGACCGGGACTCCTGGGGCCGGGGAGCTGTTTTTT | CSASLTGTPGAGELFF | TRBJ2-2 | few | . | TRBV20-1
TGTGCCAGCAGCTCCCCCCGGGAGGGGACTGAAGCTTTCTTT | CASSSPREGTEAFF | TRBJ1-1 | . | . | TRBV11-2
TGCAGTGCTAGTTTGCCAGCGGGGTATGGCAATGAGCAGTTCTTC | CSASLPAGYGNEQFF | TRBJ2-1 | once | TRBD2 | TRBV20-1
TGTGCCAGCAGTTTATCCGGACAGGGCGATCAGCCCCAGCATTTT | CASSLSGQGDQPQHF | TRBJ1-5 | . | TRBD1 | TRBV28
TGTGCCAGCAGCCAAGTTGTAGGGGGCTACGAGCAGTACTTC | CASSQVVGGYEQYF | TRBJ2-7 | . | . | TRBV3-1/TRBV3-2
TGTGCCAGCAGCCGAAGGGGGAACACTGAAGCTTTCTTT | CASSRRGNTEAFF | TRBJ1-1 | many | . | TRBV7-6
TGTGCCAGCAGTTACGACAGCGGGGAAAAACTGTTTTTT | CASSYDSGEKLFF | TRBJ1-4 | . | . | TRBV6-6
TGTGCCAGCAGTTACCCCGGGACAGGGGACGCTTTCTTT | CASSYPGTGDAFF | TRBJ1-1 | . | TRBD1 | TRBV6-5
TGTGCCAGCAGCCAAGAGATTCAGTACACCGGGGAGCTGTTTTTT | CASSQEIQYTGELFF | TRBJ2-2 | . | . | TRBV3-1/TRBV3-2
TGTGCCAGCAGCCAAGTTCAGGGGAGAGAGACCCAGTACTTC | CASSQVQGRETQYF | TRBJ2-5 | . | . | TRBV3-1/TRBV3-2
TGCGCCAGCAGCCCCACGCCGGGACAAACGAACACCGGGGAGCTGTTTTTT | CASSPTPGQTNTGELFF | TRBJ2-2 | . | . | TRBV4-1
TGTGCCAGCAGTGATCGGTGGCAGGGGGCAGGGAGCGGCTACACCTTC | CASSDRWQGAGSGYTF | TRBJ1-2 | few | TRBD1 | TRBV25-1
TGTGCCAGCAGCCCCCGGACAGATTCTAACTATGGCTACACCTTC | CASSPRTDSNYGYTF | TRBJ1-2 | . | . | TRBV9
TGTGCCAGCAGCCCAAGCCAACAGGGACATGGGACCCAGTACTTC | CASSPSQQGHGTQYF | TRBJ2-5 | . | . | TRBV21-1